A single T cell receptor beta chain is shown here with its context. This clonotype is judged medium-sized (0.01 to 0.1%). The specificity of this receptor is unknown. Base quality data are lacking; no much larger clone is found one base away. Data came from an Illumina HiSeq 1500. Starting from the raw public reads, TCRdb applied fastp trimming at Q25, assembled clones with MiXCR and retained in-frame beta chains. Rows with one shared CDR3 protein collapse into an entry with the most common genes and DNA. This sample holds about 100,000 distinct CDR3 sequences; approximately 16% were observed only once. In total, the top ten clones hold 8% of the sample. The data belong to a study of T cell repertoires in cytomegalovirus infection (dated by TCRdb to between 2019 and 2020). Describing the broader study: Donor HLA type was relevant to the analysis, because carriage of CMV infection together with the matching HLA type was indicated by public TCR beta signatures. Results the study describes overall, beyond this receptor: Carriers of CMV infection plus the relevant HLA type were discriminated by the cumulative frequency of public TCR beta family members in the study cohort and in an independent roughly 350-donor cohort. In the ex vivo response, HLA-C-restricted CMV-specific TCR beta clonotypes were dominant, and in two of eight donors the single most frequent clonotype came from this HLA-C-restricted group.

CDR1 and CDR2 are read off the germline V gene as SGHVS and FQNEAQ. The CDR3 covers 14 residues, taking in both the cysteine and the phenylalanine. Only the CDR3 DNA stays, 42 bases, in frame from base 1. Relative to germline, V is missing 5 bases and J is missing 2 bases, with 3 bases of the junction outside any gene match. The specimen was PBMCs. This sequence originates from a human donor in good health (CMV status not recorded). Some clones in this sample may be carry-over from other donors' samples. The chain employs TRBV7-8 and TRBJ1-5; a stretch of 7 junction bases matches TRBD1. Here the CDR3 is given as CASSPGQGNQPQHF. The DNA is TGTGCCAGCAGCCCTGGACAGGGCAATCAGCCCCAGCATTTT. This CDR3, with the reference TRBV7-8 and TRBJ1-5 proteins standing in past its ends, gives the full variable domain GAGVSQSPRYKVAKRGQDVALRCDPISGHVSLFWYQQALGQGPEFLTYFQNEAQLDKSGLPSDRFFAERPEGSVSTLKIQRTQQEDSAVYLCASSPGQGNQPQHFGDGTRLSIL.